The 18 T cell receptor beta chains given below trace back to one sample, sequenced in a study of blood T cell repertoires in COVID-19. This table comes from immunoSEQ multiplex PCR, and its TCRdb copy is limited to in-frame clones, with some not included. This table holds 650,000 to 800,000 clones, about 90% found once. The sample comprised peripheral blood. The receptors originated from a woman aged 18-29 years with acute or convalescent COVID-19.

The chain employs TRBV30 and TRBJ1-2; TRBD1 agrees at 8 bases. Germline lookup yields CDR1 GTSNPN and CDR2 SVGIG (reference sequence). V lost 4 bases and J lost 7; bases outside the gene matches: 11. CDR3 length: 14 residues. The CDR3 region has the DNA TGTGCCTGGAATGGTGACAGGGGAAACGTTGGCTACACCTTC. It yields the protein CAWNGDRGNVGYTF.

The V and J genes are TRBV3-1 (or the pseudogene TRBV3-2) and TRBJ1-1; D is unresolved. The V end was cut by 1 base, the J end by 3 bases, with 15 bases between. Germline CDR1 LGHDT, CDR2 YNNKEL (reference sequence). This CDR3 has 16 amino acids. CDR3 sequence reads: CASSQVAESADTEAFF. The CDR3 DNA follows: TGTGCCAGCAGCCAAGTAGCGGAGAGTGCTGACACTGAAGCTTTCTTT.

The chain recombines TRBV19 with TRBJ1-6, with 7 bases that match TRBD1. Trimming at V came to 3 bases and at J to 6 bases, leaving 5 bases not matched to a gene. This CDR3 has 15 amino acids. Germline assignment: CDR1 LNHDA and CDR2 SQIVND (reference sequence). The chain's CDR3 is CASSIFGTVNSPLHF. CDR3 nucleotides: TGTGCCAGTAGTATTTTTGGGACAGTTAATTCACCCCTCCACTTT.

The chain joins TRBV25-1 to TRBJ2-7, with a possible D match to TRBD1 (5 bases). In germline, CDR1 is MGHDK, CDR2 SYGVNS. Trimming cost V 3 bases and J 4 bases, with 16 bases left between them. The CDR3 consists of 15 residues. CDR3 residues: CASSDWEGATYEQYF. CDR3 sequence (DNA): TGTGCCAGCAGTGATTGGGAAGGGGCTACATACGAGCAGTACTTC.

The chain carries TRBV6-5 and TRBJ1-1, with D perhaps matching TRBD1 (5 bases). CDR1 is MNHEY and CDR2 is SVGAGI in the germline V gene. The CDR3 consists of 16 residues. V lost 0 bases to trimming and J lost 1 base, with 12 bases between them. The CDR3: CASSYSGGTENTEAFF. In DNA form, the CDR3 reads TGTGCCAGCAGTTACTCGGGCGGGACGGAGAACACTGAAGCTTTCTTT.

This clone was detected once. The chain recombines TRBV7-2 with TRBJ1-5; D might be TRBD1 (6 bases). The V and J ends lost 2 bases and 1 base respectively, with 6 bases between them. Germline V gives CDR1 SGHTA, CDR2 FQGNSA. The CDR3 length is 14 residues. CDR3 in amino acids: CASSLQGSNQPQHF. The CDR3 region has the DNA TGTGCCAGCAGCTTACAGGGGAGCAATCAGCCCCAGCATTTT.

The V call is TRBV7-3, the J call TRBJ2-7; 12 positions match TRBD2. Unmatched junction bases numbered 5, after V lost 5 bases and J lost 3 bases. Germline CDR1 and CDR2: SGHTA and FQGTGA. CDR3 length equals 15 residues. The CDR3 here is CASSPSGGAVYEQYF. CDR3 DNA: TGTGCCAGCAGCCCTAGCGGGGGGGCCGTCTACGAGCAGTACTTC.

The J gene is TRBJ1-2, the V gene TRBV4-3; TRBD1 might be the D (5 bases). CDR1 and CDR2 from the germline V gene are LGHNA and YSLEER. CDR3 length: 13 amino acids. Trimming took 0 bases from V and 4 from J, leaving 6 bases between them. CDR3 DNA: TGCGCCAGCAGCCAAGAAGGGGTCTATGGCTACACCTTC. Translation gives CASSQEGVYGYTF.

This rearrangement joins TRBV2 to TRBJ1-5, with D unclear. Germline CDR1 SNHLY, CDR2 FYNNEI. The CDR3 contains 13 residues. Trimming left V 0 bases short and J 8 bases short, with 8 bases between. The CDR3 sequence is CASSEARVKPQHF. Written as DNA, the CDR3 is TGTGCCAGCAGTGAAGCGCGGGTGAAGCCCCAGCATTTT.

The CDR3 nucleotides read TGCACCAGCAGTCCCCTCACGACAGGGCACAATCAGCCCCAGCATTTT. Amino acids: CTSSPLTTGHNQPQHF. The chain couples TRBV1 to TRBJ1-5; the DNA was not used to check the table's D call, TRBD1. TRBV1 counts as a pseudogene. This CDR3 is 16 amino acids long.

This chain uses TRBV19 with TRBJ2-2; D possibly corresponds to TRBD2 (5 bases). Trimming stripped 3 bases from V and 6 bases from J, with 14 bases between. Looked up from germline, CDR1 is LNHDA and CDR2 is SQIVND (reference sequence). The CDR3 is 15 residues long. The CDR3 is CASSILAKQPGELFF. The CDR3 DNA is TGTGCCAGTAGTATTCTAGCCAAACAGCCCGGGGAGCTGTTTTTT.

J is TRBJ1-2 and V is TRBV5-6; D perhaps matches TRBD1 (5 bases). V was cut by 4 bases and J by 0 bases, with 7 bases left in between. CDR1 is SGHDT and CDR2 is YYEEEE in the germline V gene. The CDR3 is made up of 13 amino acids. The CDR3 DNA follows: TGTGCCAGCAGCGCAGGGTCTAACTATGGCTACACCTTC. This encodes CASSAGSNYGYTF.

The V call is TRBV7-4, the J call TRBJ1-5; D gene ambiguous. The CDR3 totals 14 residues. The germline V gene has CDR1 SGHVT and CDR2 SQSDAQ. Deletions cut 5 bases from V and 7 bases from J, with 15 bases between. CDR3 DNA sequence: TGTGCCAGCAGCGCAGGCCATCGTCCACAGCCCCAGCATTTT. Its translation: CASSAGHRPQPQHF.

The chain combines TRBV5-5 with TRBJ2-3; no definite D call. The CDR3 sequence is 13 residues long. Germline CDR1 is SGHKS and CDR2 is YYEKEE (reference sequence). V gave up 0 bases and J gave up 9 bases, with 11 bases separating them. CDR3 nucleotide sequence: TGTGCCAGCAGCTTGGGCCGTGGCCAAACGCAGTATTTT. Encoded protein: CASSLGRGQTQYF.

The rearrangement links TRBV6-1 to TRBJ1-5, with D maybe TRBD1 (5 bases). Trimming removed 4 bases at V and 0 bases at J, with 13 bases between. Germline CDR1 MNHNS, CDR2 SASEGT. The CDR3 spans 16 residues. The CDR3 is CASSVLQVYSNQPQHF. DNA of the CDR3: TGTGCCAGCAGTGTTCTACAGGTTTATAGCAATCAGCCCCAGCATTTT.

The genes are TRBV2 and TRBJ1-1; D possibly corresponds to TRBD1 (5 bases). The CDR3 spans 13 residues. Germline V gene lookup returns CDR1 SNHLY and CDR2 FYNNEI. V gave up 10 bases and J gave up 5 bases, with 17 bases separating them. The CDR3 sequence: CANKDTLGTEAFF. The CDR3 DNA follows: TGTGCCAACAAGGACACTTTGGGGACTGAAGCTTTCTTT.

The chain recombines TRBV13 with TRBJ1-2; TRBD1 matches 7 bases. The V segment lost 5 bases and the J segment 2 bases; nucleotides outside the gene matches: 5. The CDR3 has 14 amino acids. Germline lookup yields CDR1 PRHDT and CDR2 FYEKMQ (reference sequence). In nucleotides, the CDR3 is TGTGCCAGCAGCGCTGGGACAGACAACTATGGCTACACCTTC. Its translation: CASSAGTDNYGYTF.

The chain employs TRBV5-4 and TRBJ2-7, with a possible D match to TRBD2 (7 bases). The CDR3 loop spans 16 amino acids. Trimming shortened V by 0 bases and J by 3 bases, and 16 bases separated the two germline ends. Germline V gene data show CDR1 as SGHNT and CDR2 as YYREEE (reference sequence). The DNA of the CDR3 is TGTGCCAGCAGCTTGGCGGGGGGCGAGGGCCACTACGAGCAGTACTTC. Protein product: CASSLAGGEGHYEQYF.